The T cell receptor beta chain under discussion was sequenced for a study of T cells after yellow fever vaccination. This CDR3 has 13 residues. With 3 bases removed from V and 6 bases from J, the gap between germline ends came to 11 bases. Study-level points and caveats: The secondary response was weaker but peaked faster, day 5 versus 15. Most primary-vaccination clones recurred post-booster (approximately 96% CD4, around 86% CD8).

This clonotype occurred a few times. Its antigen is undetermined. Template-switching 5'RACE yielded the TCR cDNA; a universal primer site and UMIs were added in the process. From the 5' RACE reads, TCRdb called clonotypes with MiXCR, one entry per CDR3 protein. The table shows some 350,000 distinct CDR3 sequences, with about 4% occurring only once. This sequence originates from a man between 18 and 35 years old who received the YFV17D yellow fever vaccine. Sample: PBMCs, taken 5 days after the yellow fever booster vaccination. The gene calls are TRBV12-3 or TRBV12-4 and TRBJ1-1; possible D gene TRBD1, 6 bases. CDR3 loop: CASSFRGAPEAFF. CDR3 DNA sequence: TGTGCCAGCAGTTTTAGGGGGGCTCCTGAAGCTTTCTTT.